This TCR beta chain originates from a study of blood T cell repertoires in COVID-19. About the study: The United States, Italy and Spain supplied acute and convalescent COVID-19 samples.

Data came from immunoSEQ multiplex PCR; TCRdb stores just in-frame clones and leaves some out. The sample records around 220,000 clones, around four fifths being singletons. This receptor was identified in a woman older than 75 with COVID-19, enrolled during active disease. Sequences were obtained from peripheral blood.

CDR3 sequence (DNA): TGTGCCAGCAGCTTAGTGGGGCCCACGGCCCAGTACTTC. It codes for CASSLVGPTAQYF. This chain uses TRBV7-9 with TRBJ2-5; a possible D gene is TRBD1 (5 bases). The V gene's germline CDR1 is SEHNR and CDR2 FQNEAQ (reference sequence). The length of the CDR3 is 13 residues. Trimming took off 1 base at V and 9 bases at J, with 12 bases between the two ends. Full variable domain (rest looked up from reference TRBV7-9 and TRBJ2-5): DTGVSQNPRHKITKRGQNVTFRCDPISEHNRLYWYRQTLGQGPEFLTYFQNEAQLEKSRLLSDRFSAERPKGSFSTLEIQRTEQGDSAMYLCASSLVGPTAQYFGPGTRLLVL.